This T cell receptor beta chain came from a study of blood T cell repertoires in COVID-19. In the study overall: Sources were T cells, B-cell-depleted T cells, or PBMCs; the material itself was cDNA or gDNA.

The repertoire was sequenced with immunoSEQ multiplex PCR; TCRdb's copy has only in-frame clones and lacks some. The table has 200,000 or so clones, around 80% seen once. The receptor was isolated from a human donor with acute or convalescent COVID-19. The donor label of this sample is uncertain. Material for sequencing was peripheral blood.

The CDR3 DNA sequence: TGTGCCAGCAGTCGAGACAGGGGGGTTTTTGGCTACACCTTC. As protein: CASSRDRGVFGYTF. The chain links TRBV27 to TRBJ1-2, with TRBD1 matching over 9 bases. The ends lost 5 bases at V and 7 bases at J; junction bases unmatched: 8. CDR3 length: 14 residues. The germline V gene has CDR1 MNHEY and CDR2 SMNVEV (reference sequence).